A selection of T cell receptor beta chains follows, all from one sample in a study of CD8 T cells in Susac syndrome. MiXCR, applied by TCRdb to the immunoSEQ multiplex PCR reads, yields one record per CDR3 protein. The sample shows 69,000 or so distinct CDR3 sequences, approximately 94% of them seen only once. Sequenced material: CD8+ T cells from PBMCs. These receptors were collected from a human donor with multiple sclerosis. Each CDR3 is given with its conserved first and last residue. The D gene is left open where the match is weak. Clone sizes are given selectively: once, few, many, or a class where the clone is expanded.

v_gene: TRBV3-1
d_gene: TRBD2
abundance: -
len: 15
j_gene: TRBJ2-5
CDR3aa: CASSPGLAGEETQYF
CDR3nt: TGTGCCAGCAGCCCAGGACTAGCGGGAGAAGAGACCCAGTACTTC

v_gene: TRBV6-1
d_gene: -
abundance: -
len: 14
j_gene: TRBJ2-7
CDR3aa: CASSERHLSYEQYF
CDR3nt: TGTGCCAGCAGTGAAAGACATTTGTCCTACGAGCAGTACTTC

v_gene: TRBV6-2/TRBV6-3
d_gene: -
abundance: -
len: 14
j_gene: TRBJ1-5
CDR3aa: CASSPGTSNQPQHF
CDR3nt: TGTGCCAGCAGTCCCGGGACAAGCAATCAGCCCCAGCATTTT

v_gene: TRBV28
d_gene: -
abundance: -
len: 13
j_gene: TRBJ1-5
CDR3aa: CASSPRAGQPQHF
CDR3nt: TGTGCCAGCAGTCCCAGGGCGGGACAGCCCCAGCATTTT

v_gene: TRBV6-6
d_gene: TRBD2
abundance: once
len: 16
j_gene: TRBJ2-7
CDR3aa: CASSYLAGGRMDEQYF
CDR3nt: TGTGCCAGCAGTTACCTAGCGGGGGGGCGAATGGATGAGCAGTACTTC

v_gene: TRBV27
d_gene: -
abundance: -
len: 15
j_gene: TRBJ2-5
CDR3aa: CASSPSAGDQETQYF
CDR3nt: TGTGCCAGCAGTCCGTCGGCAGGGGACCAAGAGACCCAGTACTTC

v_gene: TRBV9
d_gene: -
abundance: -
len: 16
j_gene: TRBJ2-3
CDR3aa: CASSAWGGTSTDTQYF
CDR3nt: TGTGCCAGCAGCGCATGGGGCGGGACTAGCACAGATACGCAGTATTTT

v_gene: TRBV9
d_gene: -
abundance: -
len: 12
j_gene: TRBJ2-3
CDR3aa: CASSQTLDTQYF
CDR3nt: TGTGCCAGCAGCCAAACTTTGGATACGCAGTATTTT

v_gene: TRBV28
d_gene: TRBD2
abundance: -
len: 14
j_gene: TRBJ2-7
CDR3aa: CASILSGNSYEQYF
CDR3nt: TGTGCCAGCATTCTTAGCGGGAACTCCTACGAGCAGTACTTC

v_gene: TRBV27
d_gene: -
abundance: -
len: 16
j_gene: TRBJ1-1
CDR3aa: CASIPPGRSMNTEAFF
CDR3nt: TGTGCCAGCATTCCTCCGGGACGGTCAATGAACACTGAAGCTTTCTTT

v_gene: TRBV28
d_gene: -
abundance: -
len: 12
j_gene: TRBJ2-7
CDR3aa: CASSLFRGEQYF
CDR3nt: TGTGCCAGCAGTTTATTCAGGGGCGAGCAGTACTTC

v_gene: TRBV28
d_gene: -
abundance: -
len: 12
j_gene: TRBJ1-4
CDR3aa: CASSPVFEKLFF
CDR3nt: TGTGCCAGCAGCCCGGTATTTGAAAAACTGTTTTTT

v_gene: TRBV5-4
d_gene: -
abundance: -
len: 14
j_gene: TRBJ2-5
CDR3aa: CASSIDGYQETQYF
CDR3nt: TGTGCCAGCAGCATCGACGGGTACCAAGAGACCCAGTACTTC

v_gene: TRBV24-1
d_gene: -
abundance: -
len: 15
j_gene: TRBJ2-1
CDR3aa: CATSDFSGVHNEQFF
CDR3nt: TGTGCCACCAGTGATTTCTCTGGCGTCCACAATGAGCAGTTCTTC

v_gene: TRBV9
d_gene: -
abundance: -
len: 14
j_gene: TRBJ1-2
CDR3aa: CASSADMRSDGYTF
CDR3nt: TGTGCCAGCAGCGCAGATATGCGGAGCGATGGCTACACCTTC

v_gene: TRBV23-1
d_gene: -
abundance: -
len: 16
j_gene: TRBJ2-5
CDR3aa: CASSPNRGPPQETQYF
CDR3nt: TGCGCCAGCAGTCCGAACAGAGGACCACCCCAAGAGACCCAGTACTTC

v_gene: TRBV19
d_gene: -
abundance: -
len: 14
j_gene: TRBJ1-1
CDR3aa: CASSIQGPNTEAFF
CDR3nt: TGTGCCAGTAGTATACAGGGACCAAACACTGAAGCTTTCTTT

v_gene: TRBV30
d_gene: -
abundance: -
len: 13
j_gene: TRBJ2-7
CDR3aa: CAWSPRTPYEQYF
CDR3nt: TGTGCCTGGAGCCCCCGAACCCCCTACGAGCAGTACTTC

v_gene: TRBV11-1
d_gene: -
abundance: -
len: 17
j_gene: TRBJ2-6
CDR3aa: CASSLGRQALGANVLTF
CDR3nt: TGTGCCAGCAGCTTAGGGCGACAGGCGCTTGGGGCCAACGTCCTGACTTTC

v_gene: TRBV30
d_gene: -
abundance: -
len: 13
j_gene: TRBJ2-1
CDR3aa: CAWSAVLGNEQFF
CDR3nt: TGTGCCTGGAGTGCCGTCTTGGGGAATGAGCAGTTCTTC

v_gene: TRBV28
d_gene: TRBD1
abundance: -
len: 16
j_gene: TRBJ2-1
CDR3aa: CASSFPPGTGENEQFF
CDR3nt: TGTGCCAGCAGTTTCCCCCCCGGGACAGGGGAGAATGAGCAGTTCTTC

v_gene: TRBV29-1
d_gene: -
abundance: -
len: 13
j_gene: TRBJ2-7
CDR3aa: CSVFGGGTYEQYF
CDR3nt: TGCAGCGTCTTCGGCGGGGGCACCTACGAGCAGTACTTC

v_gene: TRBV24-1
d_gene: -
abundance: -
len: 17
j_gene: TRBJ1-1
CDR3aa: CATSDFPRQVENTEAFF
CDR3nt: TGTGCCACCAGTGATTTCCCCCGACAGGTGGAAAACACTGAAGCTTTCTTT

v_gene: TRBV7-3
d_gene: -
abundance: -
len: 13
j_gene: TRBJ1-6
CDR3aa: CASREDSNSPLHF
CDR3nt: TGTGCCAGCAGGGAGGACAGTAATTCACCCCTCCACTTT

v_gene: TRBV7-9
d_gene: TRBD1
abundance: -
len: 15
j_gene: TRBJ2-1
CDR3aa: CASSPDRGVGNEQFF
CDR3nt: TGTGCCAGCAGCCCAGACAGGGGAGTTGGCAATGAGCAGTTCTTC

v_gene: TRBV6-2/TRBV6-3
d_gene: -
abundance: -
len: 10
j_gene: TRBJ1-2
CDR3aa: CASRLDGYTF
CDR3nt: TGTGCCAGCAGACTCGATGGCTACACCTTC

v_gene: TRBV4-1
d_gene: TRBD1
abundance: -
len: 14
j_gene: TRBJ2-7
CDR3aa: CASSYPGQGYEQYF
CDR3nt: TGCGCCAGCAGCTACCCGGGACAGGGGTACGAGCAGTACTTC

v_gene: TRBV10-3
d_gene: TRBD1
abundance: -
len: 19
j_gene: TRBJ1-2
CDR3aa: CAISAAFEPFQGARYGYTF
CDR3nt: TGTGCCATCAGTGCTGCCTTTGAACCCTTCCAGGGGGCAAGGTATGGCTACACCTTC

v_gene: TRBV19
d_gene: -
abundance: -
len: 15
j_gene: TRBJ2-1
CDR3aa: CASSISGHGYNEQFF
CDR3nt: TGTGCCAGTAGTATTTCAGGACACGGATACAATGAGCAGTTCTTC

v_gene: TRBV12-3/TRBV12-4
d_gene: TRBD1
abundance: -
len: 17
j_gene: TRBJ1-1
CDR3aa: CASSLAVMGQMNTEAFF
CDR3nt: TGTGCCAGCAGTTTAGCTGTAATGGGACAGATGAACACTGAAGCTTTCTTT

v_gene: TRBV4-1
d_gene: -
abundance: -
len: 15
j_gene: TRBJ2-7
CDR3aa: CASSHFSEQGNEQYF
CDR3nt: TGCGCCAGCAGCCATTTTTCGGAACAGGGTAACGAGCAGTACTTC

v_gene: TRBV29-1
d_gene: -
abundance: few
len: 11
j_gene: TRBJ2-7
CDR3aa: CSIDQGYEQYF
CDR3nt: TGCAGCATAGATCAGGGTTACGAGCAGTACTTC

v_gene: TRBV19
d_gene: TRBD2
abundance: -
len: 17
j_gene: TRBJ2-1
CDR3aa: CASSFTLAGEAYNEQFF
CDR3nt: TGTGCCAGTAGTTTCACCCTAGCGGGGGAAGCCTACAATGAGCAGTTCTTC